These T cell receptor beta chains were read from a single sample in a study of Ad26.COV2.S vaccination and SARS-CoV-2 variants. Repertoires were generated with immunoSEQ multiplex PCR, while TCRdb's copy carries only in-frame clones and drops some. This table has hundreds of thousands of clones, around 92% appearing once. The sequences come from peripheral blood, collected after recovery from COVID-19. These TCRs come from a human donor who had recovered from COVID-19. Each CDR3 is given with its conserved first and last residue. D genes are given only for firm matches. Part of the rows lack a size; the others show once, few, many or a class for expanded clones.

d_call,clone_size,cdr3_length,v_call,j_call,cdr3_aa,cdr3_nt
-,-,13,TRBV6-6,TRBJ2-7,CASSSVGGTEQYF,TGTGCCAGCAGTTCAGTCGGGGGTACCGAGCAGTACTTC
TRBD1,-,22,TRBV3-1/TRBV3-2,TRBJ2-1,CASSHRVLGRAGSDRDYNEQFF,TGTGCCAGCAGCCATCGTGTTTTAGGCCGTGCTGGATCGGACAGGGACTACAATGAGCAGTTCTTC
TRBD1,-,14,TRBV6-5,TRBJ1-2,CASRQTGGSSGYTF,TGTGCCAGCAGACAGACAGGGGGCAGCTCTGGCTACACCTTC
-,once,16,TRBV7-9,TRBJ2-3,CASSLVGGTSTDTQYF,TGTGCCAGCAGCTTAGTTGGGGGCACTAGCACAGATACGCAGTATTTT
-,-,15,TRBV11-2,TRBJ2-7,CASSLVNLLSYEQYF,TGTGCCAGCAGCTTAGTAAACTTGTTATCCTACGAGCAGTACTTC
TRBD1,-,15,TRBV2,TRBJ2-1,CASSKGQSSYNEQFF,TGTGCCAGCAGTAAGGGACAGAGCTCCTACAATGAGCAGTTCTTC
-,once,17,TRBV10-2,TRBJ1-4,CASSEYPGAGTNEKLFF,TGCGCCAGCAGTGAGTACCCCGGGGCTGGAACTAATGAAAAACTGTTTTTT
-,once,12,TRBV7-9,TRBJ2-3,CASSLIGDTQYF,TGTGCCAGCAGCTTAATTGGAGATACGCAGTATTTT
-,once,13,TRBV10-2,TRBJ1-2,CASSESRNYGYTF,TGCGCCAGCAGTGAGTCTAGAAACTATGGCTACACCTTC
-,-,11,TRBV20-1,TRBJ1-1,CSGQMNTEAFF,TGCAGTGGACAGATGAACACTGAAGCTTTCTTT
-,-,15,TRBV2,TRBJ1-5,CASSEGTISNQPQHF,TGTGCCAGCAGTGAGGGCACCATTAGCAATCAGCCCCAGCATTTT
-,once,14,TRBV6-6,TRBJ1-2,CASSYLSGSGGYTF,TGTGCCAGCAGTTACCTGTCAGGGTCGGGTGGCTACACCTTC
-,-,14,TRBV7-2,TRBJ2-3,CASSSRQEPDTQYF,TGTGCCAGCAGCTCTAGACAGGAACCAGATACGCAGTATTTT
-,-,16,TRBV3-1/TRBV3-2,TRBJ2-3,CASSYTGAFGADTQYF,TGTGCCAGCAGTTACACCGGGGCCTTTGGCGCAGATACGCAGTATTTT
-,-,14,TRBV14,TRBJ2-7,CASSRTLNSYEQYF,TGTGCCAGCAGCCGGACACTTAACTCCTACGAGCAGTACTTC
-,-,13,TRBV19,TRBJ1-1,CASSIRGRSEAFF,TGTGCCAGTAGTATTCGGGGACGGTCTGAAGCTTTCTTT
-,-,12,TRBV5-6,TRBJ2-1,CASSLTDNEQFF,TGTGCCAGCAGCTTGACAGACAATGAGCAGTTCTTC
-,-,15,TRBV7-9,TRBJ1-1,CASSLEAPITTEAFF,TGTGCCAGCAGCTTAGAGGCCCCTATTACTACTGAAGCTTTCTTT
TRBD1,-,13,TRBV2,TRBJ1-1,CASRDRGISEAFF,TGTGCCAGCAGGGACAGGGGGATCTCTGAAGCTTTCTTT